Listed here are 19 T cell receptor beta chains from one sample, sequenced in a study of STAT5B mutations in CD4+ large granular lymphocyte leukemia. Method: immunoSEQ multiplex PCR; TCRdb's copy keeps in-frame clones and lacks some. The sample contains fewer than 45,000 clones, approximately 86% of which appear only once. The specimen sequenced was CD4+ T cells from blood buffy coats. These receptors all stem from a human donor in good health.

The chain employs TRBV7-2 and TRBJ2-1; the match to TRBD2 covers 11 bases. The CDR3 runs to 16 residues. Germline values: CDR1 SGHTA, CDR2 FQGNSA. The V segment lost 1 base and the J segment 3 bases; nucleotides outside the gene matches: 2. The CDR3 nucleotides are TGTGCCAGCAGCTTAGTAGCGGGAGGGAGCTACAATGAGCAGTTCTTC. Amino acid sequence: CASSLVAGGSYNEQFF.

CDR3 nucleotide sequence: TGCAGCGTATCAACTACAAGGGGAGTTAACACTGAAGCTTTCTTT. As protein: CSVSTTRGVNTEAFF. The rearrangement uses TRBV29-1 and TRBJ1-1; D possibly corresponds to TRBD1 (5 bases). Germline CDR1 is SQVTM and CDR2 is ANQGSEA. The V gene lost 6 bases and the J gene lost 2 bases, with 19 bases spanning the gap. The CDR3 is 15 amino acids.

The sample holds a few counts of this clone. The CDR3 DNA is TGTGCCATCAGGGGGGACGTTAAAGGGGGCACAGATACGCAGTATTTT. Translation gives CAIRGDVKGGTDTQYF. The rearrangement links TRBV10-3 to TRBJ2-3; tentatively, D is TRBD1 or TRBD2 (5 bases each). The V end was cut by 6 bases, the J end by 1 base, with 17 bases between. CDR3 length: 16 residues. CDR1 and CDR2 from the germline V gene are ENHRY and SYGVKD.

The J gene is TRBJ2-1, the V gene TRBV6-5; no firm D call. CDR1 is MNHEY and CDR2 is SVGAGI in the germline V gene. Trimming shortened V by 4 bases and J by 5 bases, and 15 bases separated the two germline ends. The CDR3 has 15 amino acids. The CDR3 nucleotides are TGTGCCAGCAGTTTGGCCCCCCCTGTTGACAATGAGCAGTTCTTC. It is translated as CASSLAPPVDNEQFF.

The rearrangement links TRBV5-1 to TRBJ2-2, with 7 bases lining up with TRBD1. After removal of 2 bases from V and 6 bases from J, the junction contained 7 bases not matched to a gene. The CDR3 extends over 15 amino acids. Germline values: CDR1 SGHRS, CDR2 YFSETQ. The CDR3 sequence: CASSFERQGAGELFF. The DNA for the CDR3 is TGCGCCAGCAGCTTCGAGAGGCAGGGGGCCGGGGAGCTGTTTTTT.

This clone appeared a single time. The chain couples TRBV30 to TRBJ1-4; TRBD1 matches at 10 bases. The ends lost 1 base at V and 6 bases at J; junction bases unmatched: 8. Germline lookup yields CDR1 GTSNPN and CDR2 SVGIG (reference sequence). This CDR3 is built from 16 residues. The CDR3 DNA sequence: TGTGCCTGGAGTGGGGGTAGCGGGACAGGGGATGAAAAACTGTTTTTT. Amino acid sequence: CAWSGGSGTGDEKLFF.

The V gene is TRBV6-5, the J gene TRBJ1-2; TRBD1 agrees at 8 bases. CDR3 size: 14 residues. From germline, CDR1 is MNHEY and CDR2 SVGAGI. Trimming removed 4 bases from V and 8 bases from J; junction bases left unmatched: 9. In DNA, the CDR3 is TGTGCCAGCAGTTCAATTCAGGGGGCGCAGGGCTACACCTTC. This sequence encodes CASSSIQGAQGYTF.

About this clone itself: Other DNA sequences from this sample encode an identical CDR3 as well. The chain joins TRBV18 to TRBJ2-7; possible D gene TRBD2, 5 bases. Trimming cost V 3 bases and J 3 bases, with 9 bases left between them. The length of the CDR3 is 13 residues. CDR1 is KGHSH, CDR2 LQKENI, per germline. CDR3 sequence (DNA): TGTGCCAGCTCACCCCCCGGGAACTACGAGCAGTACTTC. Its protein is CASSPPGNYEQYF.

This clone was seen once. V gene TRBV28 combines with J gene TRBJ2-7, with 8 bases identical to TRBD1. The ends lost 5 bases at V and 4 bases at J; junction bases unmatched: 7. The CDR3 sequence is 14 residues long. Germline CDR1 MDHEN, CDR2 SYDVKM. CDR3 in DNA: TGTGCCAGCAGTCCGCATCAGGGGGCTTACGAGCAGTACTTC. It codes for CASSPHQGAYEQYF.

The chain carries TRBV7-2 and TRBJ2-5; tentative D call: TRBD1 (5 bases). CDR1 is SGHTA and CDR2 is FQGNSA in the germline V gene. This CDR3 is 13 amino acids long. V was cut by 2 bases and J by 5 bases, with 9 bases left in between. The CDR3 bases are TGTGCCAGCAGCTTACAGGGTCGGGAGACCCAGTACTTC. Its translation is CASSLQGRETQYF. Complete variable domain (other parts from reference TRBV7-2 and TRBJ2-5): GAGVSQSPSNKVTEKGKDVELRCDPISGHTALYWYRQSLGQGLEFLIYFQGNSAPDKSGLPSDRFSAERTGGSVSTLTIQRTQQEDSAVYLCASSLQGRETQYFGPGTRLLVL.

CDR3 nucleotide sequence: TGTGCCAGCAGTTTATGGGGGGGGACTAGCGGGAAAGGGACAGATACGCAGTATTTT. Amino acids: CASSLWGGTSGKGTDTQYF. This chain links TRBV28 with TRBJ2-3; 13 bases are a match to TRBD2. The CDR3 contains 19 residues. CDR1 is MDHEN, CDR2 SYDVKM, per germline. The V and J ends lost 0 bases and 3 bases, in that order; junction bases with no gene match: 9. Variable domain in full (rest from reference TRBV28 and TRBJ2-3): DVKVTQSSRYLVKRTGEKVFLECVQDMDHENMFWYRQDPGLGLRLIYFSYDVKMKEKGDIPEGYSVSREKKERFSLILESASTNQTSMYLCASSLWGGTSGKGTDTQYFGPGTRLTVL.

The chain links TRBV7-9 to TRBJ2-3; no definite D call. Germline assignment: CDR1 SEHNR and CDR2 FQNEAQ (reference sequence). The V and J ends lost 5 bases and 2 bases respectively, with 5 bases between them. The CDR3 has 12 residues. The CDR3 protein is CASSPNTDTQYF. Written as DNA, the CDR3 is TGTGCCAGCAGCCCGAACACAGATACGCAGTATTTT.

This rearrangement joins TRBV18 to TRBJ1-1, with 8 bases aligning to TRBD1. V shed 6 bases and J 0 bases; nucleotides not matched to a gene: 9. Germline CDR1 reads KGHSH; CDR2 reads LQKENI. The CDR3 sequence is 16 residues long. CDR3 sequence (DNA): TGTGCCAGCTCCCCTCCCACAGGGGGGGTGAACACTGAAGCTTTCTTT. It yields the protein CASSPPTGGVNTEAFF.

The V and J genes are TRBV27 and TRBJ2-3; perhaps TRBD1 as D (5 bases). CDR1 MNHEY and CDR2 SMNVEV come from the germline V gene (reference sequence). V dropped 7 bases and J dropped 4 bases, with 15 bases sitting between them. This CDR3 is 14 amino acids long. CDR3 DNA: TGTGCCAGCAAGCAGGGAAGAGTCTCAGATACGCAGTATTTT. It codes for CASKQGRVSDTQYF.

This clone was observed once. The chain carries TRBV7-3 and TRBJ2-5, with D unclear. V was clipped by 3 bases and J by 7 bases, with 12 bases between them. Germline V CDR1 and CDR2: SGHTA, FQGTGA. The CDR3 totals 13 residues. The CDR3 DNA reads TGTGCCAGCAGCTTCGGATCGGAAGGGACCCAGTACTTC. This encodes CASSFGSEGTQYF.

This clone was seen a handful of times. The chain employs TRBV19 and TRBJ1-2, with D possibly being TRBD1 (6 bases). The germline gives CDR1 LNHDA, CDR2 SQIVND (reference sequence). The CDR3 is 17 amino acids. With 9 bases removed from V and 4 bases from J, the gap between germline ends came to 27 bases. Written as DNA, the CDR3 is TGTGCCAGCACCAAAATCGGGACACCTTCAGCGGGCTATGGCTACACCTTC. It codes for CASTKIGTPSAGYGYTF.

The CDR3 region has the DNA TGTGCCATCAGTGAGTCATTAGCGGGAGCTAGTGAGCAGTTCTTC. It encodes CAISESLAGASEQFF. V and J are TRBV10-3 and TRBJ2-1, with 9 positions matching TRBD2. With V trimmed by 0 bases and J by 9 bases, 6 bases remained unmatched. CDR1 and CDR2 from the germline V gene are ENHRY and SYGVKD. The CDR3 has 15 residues.

The chain carries TRBV4-2 and TRBJ1-5; D is perhaps TRBD1 (5 bases). Trimming removed 1 base at V and 7 bases at J, with 11 bases between. CDR1 LGHNA and CDR2 YNFKEQ come from the germline V gene. The CDR3 spans 14 residues. CDR3 nucleotides: TGTGCCAGCAGCCAAGGGGGGTCGGGGCAGCCCCAGCATTTT. It specifies CASSQGGSGQPQHF.

The V and J genes are TRBV19 and TRBJ2-7; perhaps TRBD2 as D (6 bases). The CDR3 covers 15 residues. The V end lost 3 bases, the J end lost 0 bases, and 12 bases lay between the germline ends. Germline values: CDR1 LNHDA, CDR2 SQIVND (reference sequence). The CDR3 coding sequence is TGTGCCAGTAGTATTCGGGCGGGACCCTCCTACGAGCAGTACTTC. This gives the protein CASSIRAGPSYEQYF. Full variable domain (remainder filled in from reference TRBV19 and TRBJ2-7): DGGITQSPKYLFRKEGQNVTLSCEQNLNHDAMYWYRQDPGQGLRLIYYSQIVNDFQKGDIAEGYSVSREKKESFPLTVTSAQKNPTAFYLCASSIRAGPSYEQYFGPGTRLTVT.